This T cell receptor beta chain comes out of a study of cytomegalovirus exposure and HLA in healthy donors. At the level of the study: A prior study identified 100 million to 130 million unique TCR beta sequences from about 180 million T cells.

Primers: 60 Vbeta forward and 13 Jbeta reverse. Assay: immunoSEQ multiplex PCR; the TCRdb copy retains only in-frame clones and omits some. The sample has under 150,000 clones, approximately 73% seen once. Study-level points and caveats: V- and J-gene trimming in TCR beta was tied to a missense DCLRE1C variant by an analysis performed later. Rare TCR sequences predominated, though certain public TCRs were found in many donors.

For the donor in question, CMV serostatus went unrecorded. As to this clone: Antigen specificity is unknown.

This TCR derives from a human donor in good health. Sequenced input: PBMCs.

CDR3 region: CASSPSQGSSTEAFF. The CDR3 DNA reads as TGTGCCAGCAGTCCCTCACAGGGTTCAAGCACTGAAGCTTTCTTT. V and J are TRBV6-5 and TRBJ1-1, with TRBD1 as a possible D gene (6 bases). CDR3 length equals 15 residues. The germline V gene encodes CDR1 MNHEY and CDR2 SVGAGI. Trimming removed 5 bases from V and 4 bases from J, with 17 bases in between.